This T cell receptor beta chain emerged from a study of cytomegalovirus exposure and HLA in healthy donors. Whole-study results and caveats: Among donors in an Asian-associated ancestry cluster, a later analysis reportedly found fewer N-insertions than the roughly 680-donor mean. A later analysis found that most CMV-associated TCR beta chains appeared HLA-restricted.

Comment on this clone: Its target is not known.

The CDR3 covers 19 residues. V shed 4 bases and J 1 base; nucleotides not matched to a gene: 10. Germline CDR1 reads SGHNT; CDR2 reads YYREEE (reference sequence). PCR involved 60 Vbeta and 13 Jbeta primers. Repertoires were generated with immunoSEQ multiplex PCR, while TCRdb's copy carries only in-frame clones and drops some. The sample lists about 43,000 clones; 50% to 75% were seen once. J is TRBJ2-1 and V is TRBV5-4; 14 nucleotides agree with TRBD2. Material for sequencing was PBMCs. This clonotype originated in a human donor in good health. CDR3: CASSIGTSGGFWSYNEQFF. As DNA, the CDR3 is TGTGCCAGCAGCATCGGGACTAGCGGGGGTTTTTGGTCCTACAATGAGCAGTTCTTC.